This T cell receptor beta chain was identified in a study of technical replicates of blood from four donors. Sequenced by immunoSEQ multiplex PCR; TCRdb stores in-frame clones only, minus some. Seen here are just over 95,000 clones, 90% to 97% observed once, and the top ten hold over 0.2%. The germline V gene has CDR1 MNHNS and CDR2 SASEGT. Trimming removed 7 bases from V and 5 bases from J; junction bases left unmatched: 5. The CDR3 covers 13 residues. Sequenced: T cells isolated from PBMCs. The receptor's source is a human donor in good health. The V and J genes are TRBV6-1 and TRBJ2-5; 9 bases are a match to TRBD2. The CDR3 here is CASKREAWETQYF. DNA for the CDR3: TGTGCCAGCAAGCGGGAGGCGTGGGAGACCCAGTACTTC.